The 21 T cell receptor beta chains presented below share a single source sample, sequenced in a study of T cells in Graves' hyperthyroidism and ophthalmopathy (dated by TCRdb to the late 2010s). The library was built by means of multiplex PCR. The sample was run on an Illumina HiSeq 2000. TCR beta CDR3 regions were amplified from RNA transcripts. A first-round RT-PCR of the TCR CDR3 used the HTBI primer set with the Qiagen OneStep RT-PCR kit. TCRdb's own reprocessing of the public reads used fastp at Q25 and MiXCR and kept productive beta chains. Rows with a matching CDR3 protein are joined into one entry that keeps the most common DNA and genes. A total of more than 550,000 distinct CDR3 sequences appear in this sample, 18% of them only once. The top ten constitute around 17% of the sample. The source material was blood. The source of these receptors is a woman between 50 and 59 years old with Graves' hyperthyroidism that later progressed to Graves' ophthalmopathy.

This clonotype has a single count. The CDR3 region has the DNA TGTGCCAGCAGCCCGCAATCGACAGGGTTGAACACTGAAGCTTTCTTT. It yields the protein CASSPQSTGLNTEAFF. This sequence joins TRBV4-2 and TRBJ1-1, with 7 nucleotides matching TRBD1. This CDR3 comprises 16 residues. Trimming removed 4 bases from V and 0 bases from J; junction bases left unmatched: 8. Per germline, CDR1 LGHNA and CDR2 YNFKEQ.

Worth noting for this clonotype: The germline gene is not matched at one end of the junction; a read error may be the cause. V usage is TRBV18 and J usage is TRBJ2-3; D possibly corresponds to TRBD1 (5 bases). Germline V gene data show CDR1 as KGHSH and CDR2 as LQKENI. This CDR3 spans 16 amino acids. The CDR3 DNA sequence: TGTGCCAGCTCACCACCTGACAGCATCAGCACAGATGCGCAGTATTTT. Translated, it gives CASSPPDSISTDAQYF.

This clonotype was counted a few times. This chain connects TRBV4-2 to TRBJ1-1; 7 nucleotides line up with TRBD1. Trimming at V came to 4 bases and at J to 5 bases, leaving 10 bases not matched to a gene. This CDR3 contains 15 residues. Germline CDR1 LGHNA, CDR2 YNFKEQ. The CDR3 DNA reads TGTGCCAGCAGCCGTTTCGAGGGGGCGCAGACTGAAGCTTTCTTT. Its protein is CASSRFEGAQTEAFF.

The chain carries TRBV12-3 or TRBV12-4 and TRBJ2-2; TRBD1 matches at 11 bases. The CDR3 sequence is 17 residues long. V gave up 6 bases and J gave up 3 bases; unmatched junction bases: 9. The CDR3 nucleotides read TGTGCCAGCAGACCAACTCCGGGACAGGGGGACACCGGGGAGCTGTTTTTT. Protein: CASRPTPGQGDTGELFF.

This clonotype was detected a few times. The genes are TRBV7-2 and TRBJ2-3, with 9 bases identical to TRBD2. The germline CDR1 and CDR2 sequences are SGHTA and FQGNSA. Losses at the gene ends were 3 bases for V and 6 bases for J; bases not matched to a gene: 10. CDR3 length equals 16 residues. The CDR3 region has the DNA TGTGCCAGCAGCTTCGTTGGAGGCGGGGGGGGGGATACGCAGTATTTT. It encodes CASSFVGGGGGDTQYF.

The DNA of the CDR3 is TGTGCCAGCAGTTCCGCCGGACAGAACACTGAAGCTTTCTTT. Its protein product is CASSSAGQNTEAFF. This chain joins TRBV6-5 and TRBJ1-1; TRBD1 is a possible D gene (5 bases). The CDR3 contains 14 residues. V shed 4 bases and J shed 1 base, with 10 bases lying between them. Germline values: CDR1 MNHEY, CDR2 SVGAGI.

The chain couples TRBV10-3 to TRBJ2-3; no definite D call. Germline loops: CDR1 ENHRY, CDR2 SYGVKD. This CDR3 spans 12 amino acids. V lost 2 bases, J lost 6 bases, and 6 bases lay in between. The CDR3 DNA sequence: TGTGCCATCAGTGAGCAAGGGGATACGCAGTATTTT. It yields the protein CAISEQGDTQYF.

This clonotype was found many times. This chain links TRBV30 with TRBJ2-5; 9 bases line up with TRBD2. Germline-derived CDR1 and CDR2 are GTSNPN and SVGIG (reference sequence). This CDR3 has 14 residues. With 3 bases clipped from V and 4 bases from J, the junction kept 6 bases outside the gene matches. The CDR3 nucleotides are TGTGCCTGGAGACTGACTAGCGGACGAGAGACCCAGTACTTC. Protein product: CAWRLTSGRETQYF.

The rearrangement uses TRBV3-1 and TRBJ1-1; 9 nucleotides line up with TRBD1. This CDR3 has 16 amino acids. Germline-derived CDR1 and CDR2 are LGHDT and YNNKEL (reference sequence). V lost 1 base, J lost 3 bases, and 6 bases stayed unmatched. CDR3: CASSQGIQGADTEAFF. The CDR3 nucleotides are TGTGCCAGCAGCCAAGGAATACAGGGGGCAGACACTGAAGCTTTCTTT.

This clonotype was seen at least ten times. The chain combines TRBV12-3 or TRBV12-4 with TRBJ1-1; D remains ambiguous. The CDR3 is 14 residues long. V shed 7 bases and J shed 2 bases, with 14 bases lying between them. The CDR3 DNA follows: TGTGCCAGCAATCCCACCTTGGGTAACACTGAAGCTTTCTTT. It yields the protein CASNPTLGNTEAFF.

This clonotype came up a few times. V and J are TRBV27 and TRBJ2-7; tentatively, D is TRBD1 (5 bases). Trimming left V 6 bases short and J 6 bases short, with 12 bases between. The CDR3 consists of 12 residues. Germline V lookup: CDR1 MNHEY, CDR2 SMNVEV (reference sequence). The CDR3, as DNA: TGTGCCAGCAGGAAGGGGCTCGGCGAGCAGTACTTC. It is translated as CASRKGLGEQYF.

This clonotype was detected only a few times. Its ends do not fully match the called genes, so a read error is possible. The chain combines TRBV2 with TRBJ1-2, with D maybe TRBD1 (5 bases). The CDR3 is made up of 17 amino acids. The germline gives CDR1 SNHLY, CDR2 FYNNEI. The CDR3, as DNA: TGTGTCAGCAGTGAAGCAGGAGACGGTTGGGACTTCTATGGCTACACCTTC. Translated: CVSSEAGDGWDFYGYTF. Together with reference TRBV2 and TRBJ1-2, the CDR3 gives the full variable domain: EPEVTQTPSHQVTQMGQEVILRCVPISNHLYFYWYRQILGQKVEFLVSFYNNEISEKSEIFDDQFSVERPDGSNFTLKIRSTKLEDSAMYFCVSSEAGDGWDFYGYTFGSGTRLTVV.

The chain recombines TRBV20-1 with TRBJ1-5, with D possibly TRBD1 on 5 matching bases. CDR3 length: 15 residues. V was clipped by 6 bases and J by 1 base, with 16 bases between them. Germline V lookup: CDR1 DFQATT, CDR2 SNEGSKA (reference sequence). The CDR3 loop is CSARIGGMSNQPQHF. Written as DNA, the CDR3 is TGCAGTGCCCGCATCGGGGGGATGAGCAATCAGCCCCAGCATTTT.

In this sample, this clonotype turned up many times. The CDR3, as DNA: TGTGCCAGCAGTGAGCAGGCGTATCGCTATGGCTACACCTTC. This sequence encodes CASSEQAYRYGYTF. The chain uses TRBV2 and TRBJ1-2; D gene unclear. CDR1 and CDR2 from the germline V gene are SNHLY and FYNNEI. V lost 3 bases to trimming and J lost 4 bases, with 12 bases between them. The CDR3 spans 14 residues.

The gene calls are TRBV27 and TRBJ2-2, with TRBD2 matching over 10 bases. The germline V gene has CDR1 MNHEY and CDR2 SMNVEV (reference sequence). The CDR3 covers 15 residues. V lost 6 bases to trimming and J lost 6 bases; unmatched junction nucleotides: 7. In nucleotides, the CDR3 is TGTGCCAGCAGCACGGGACTAGCGATCCCCGGGGAGCTGTTTTTT. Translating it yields CASSTGLAIPGELFF.

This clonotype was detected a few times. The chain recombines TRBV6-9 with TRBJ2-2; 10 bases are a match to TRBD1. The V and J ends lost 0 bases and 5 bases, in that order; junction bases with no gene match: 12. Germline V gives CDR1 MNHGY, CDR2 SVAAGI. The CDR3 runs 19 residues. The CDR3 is CASSYSSGTGQGGTGELFF. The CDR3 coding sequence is TGTGCCAGCAGTTATTCTAGCGGCACCGGACAGGGGGGGACCGGGGAGCTGTTTTTT.

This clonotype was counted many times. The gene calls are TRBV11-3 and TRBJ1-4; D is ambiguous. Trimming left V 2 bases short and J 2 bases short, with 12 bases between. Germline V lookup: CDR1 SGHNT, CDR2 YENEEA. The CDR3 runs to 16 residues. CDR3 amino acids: CASSLWVPGTNEKLFF. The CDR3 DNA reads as TGTGCCAGCAGCTTATGGGTCCCGGGGACTAATGAAAAACTGTTTTTT.

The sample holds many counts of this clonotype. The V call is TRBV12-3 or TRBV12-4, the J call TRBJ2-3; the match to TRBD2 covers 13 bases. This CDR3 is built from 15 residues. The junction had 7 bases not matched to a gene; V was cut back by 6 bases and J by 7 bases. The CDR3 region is CASSQLAGGRNTQYF. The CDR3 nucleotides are TGTGCCAGCAGCCAACTAGCGGGGGGGCGAAATACGCAGTATTTT.

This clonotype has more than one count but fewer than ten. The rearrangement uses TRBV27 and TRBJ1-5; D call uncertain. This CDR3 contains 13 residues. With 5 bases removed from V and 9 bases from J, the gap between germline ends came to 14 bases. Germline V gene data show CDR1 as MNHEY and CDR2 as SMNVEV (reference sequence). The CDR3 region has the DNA TGTGCCAGCAGTGCCAGCCGTAGTAGGCCCCAGCATTTT. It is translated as CASSASRSRPQHF.

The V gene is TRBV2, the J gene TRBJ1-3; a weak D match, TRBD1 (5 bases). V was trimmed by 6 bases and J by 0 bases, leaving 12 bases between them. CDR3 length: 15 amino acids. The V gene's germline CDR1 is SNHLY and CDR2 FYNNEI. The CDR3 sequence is CASSRDASSGNTIYF. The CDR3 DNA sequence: TGTGCCAGCAGCCGGGACGCCTCCTCTGGAAACACCATATATTTT. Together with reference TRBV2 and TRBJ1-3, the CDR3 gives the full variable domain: EPEVTQTPSHQVTQMGQEVILRCVPISNHLYFYWYRQILGQKVEFLVSFYNNEISEKSEIFDDQFSVERPDGSNFTLKIRSTKLEDSAMYFCASSRDASSGNTIYFGEGSWLTVV.

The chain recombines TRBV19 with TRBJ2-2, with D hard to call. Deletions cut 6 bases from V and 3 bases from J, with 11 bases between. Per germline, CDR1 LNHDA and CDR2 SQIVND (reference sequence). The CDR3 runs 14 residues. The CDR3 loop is CASRPNSDTGELFF. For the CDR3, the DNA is TGTGCCAGTAGGCCGAATAGTGACACCGGGGAGCTGTTTTTT.